A selection of T cell receptor beta chains follows, all from one sample in a study of T cell responses to AZD1222 COVID-19 vaccine. Profiling relied on immunoSEQ multiplex PCR, and the TCRdb table lists in-frame clones only, not all of them. The profile shows around 120,000 clones, approximately 85% of them singletons. This specimen consisted of peripheral blood, obtained on day 0 of MenACWY control vaccination. These receptors were obtained from an adult in good health. The CDR3 runs from the conserved cysteine through the conserved F or W. A D gene is named only where the DNA matches it firmly. Rows give clone size only sometimes, using once, few, many, or a class for an expanded clone.

d_call,j_call,v_call,clone_size,cdr3_aa,cdr3_nt
NA,TRBJ1-6,TRBV19,once,CASAREQINSPLHF,TGTGCCAGTGCCAGGGAACAGATTAATTCACCCCTCCACTTT
TRBD1,TRBJ1-3,TRBV7-2,once,CASSLAQGGNTIYF,TGTGCCAGCAGCTTGGCACAGGGGGGAAACACCATATATTTT
NA,TRBJ1-1,TRBV11-2,NA,CASSFGDTEAFF,TGTGCCAGCAGCTTCGGGGACACTGAAGCTTTCTTT
NA,TRBJ1-6,TRBV5-1,NA,CASSSVSRTLSPLHF,TGCGCCAGCAGCTCTGTCAGCAGGACCCTAAGTCCCCTCCACTTT
NA,TRBJ2-7,TRBV3-1/TRBV3-2,NA,CASSLRQFYEQYF,TGTGCCAGCAGCCTAAGACAATTCTACGAGCAGTACTTC
NA,TRBJ2-3,TRBV9,NA,CASSVGRPRNTDTQYF,TGTGCCAGCAGCGTAGGACGACCAAGGAACACAGATACGCAGTATTTT
TRBD2,TRBJ2-2,TRBV10-3,NA,CAISEGAGGSTGELFF,TGTGCCATCAGTGAAGGAGCGGGAGGGTCGACCGGGGAGCTGTTTTTT
NA,TRBJ2-2,TRBV5-6,NA,CASSLVTQGTGELFF,TGTGCCAGCAGCCTTGTCACTCAGGGGACCGGGGAGCTGTTTTTT
NA,TRBJ2-1,TRBV5-5,NA,CASSEAGSYNEQFF,TGTGCCAGCAGCGAAGCGGGTTCTTACAATGAGCAGTTCTTC
TRBD2,TRBJ2-1,TRBV5-1,NA,CASSLISGSPYNEQFF,TGCGCCAGCAGCTTGATAAGCGGGAGTCCTTACAATGAGCAGTTCTTC
NA,TRBJ2-7,TRBV9,NA,CASSVALTGYEQYF,TGTGCCAGCAGCGTAGCGCTGACAGGCTACGAGCAGTACTTC
NA,TRBJ1-6,TRBV7-3,NA,CASSLTGRTNSPLHF,TGTGCCAGCAGTTTAACCGGACGGACTAATTCACCCCTCCACTTT
NA,TRBJ1-5,TRBV7-8,NA,CASSLRISNQPQHF,TGTGCCAGCAGCCTAAGGATTAGCAATCAGCCCCAGCATTTT
NA,TRBJ2-1,TRBV3-1/TRBV3-2,NA,CASSPLQGRYNEQFF,TGTGCCAGCAGCCCCCTGCAGGGCCGGTACAATGAGCAGTTCTTC
NA,TRBJ2-3,TRBV28,NA,CASSLKGWGDTQYF,TGTGCCAGCAGTTTAAAGGGCTGGGGAGATACGCAGTATTTT
TRBD2,TRBJ2-1,TRBV11-2,NA,CASSLEPSGRSNEQFF,TGTGCCAGCAGCTTAGAACCTAGCGGGAGGTCTAATGAGCAGTTCTTC
NA,TRBJ2-7,TRBV10-1,NA,CAGLEVSDEQYF,TGCGCCGGATTGGAAGTCTCCGACGAGCAGTACTTC
NA,TRBJ2-7,TRBV6-1,NA,CASSEALNEQYF,TGTGCCAGCAGTGAAGCGCTGAACGAGCAGTACTTC
NA,TRBJ1-1,TRBV19,few,CASTPVGSNTEAFF,TGTGCCAGTACCCCGGTGGGGTCGAACACTGAAGCTTTCTTT
NA,TRBJ1-1,TRBV30,NA,CAWSRLGTEAFF,TGTGCCTGGAGCCGGCTCGGAACTGAAGCTTTCTTT
NA,TRBJ2-7,TRBV5-1,NA,CASSLDRSEQYF,TGCGCCAGCAGCTTGGACCGCAGCGAGCAGTACTTC
NA,TRBJ2-7,TRBV6-5,NA,CASSLTGTYEQYF,TGTGCCAGCAGTCTCACGGGAACCTACGAGCAGTACTTC
NA,TRBJ2-5,TRBV6-5,NA,CASGPSRRETQYF,TGTGCCAGCGGCCCAAGTCGACGAGAGACCCAGTACTTC
NA,TRBJ1-5,TRBV5-8,once,CASSPAGFSNQPQHF,TGTGCCAGCAGCCCCGCGGGTTTTAGCAATCAGCCCCAGCATTTT
NA,TRBJ2-2,TRBV9,NA,CASSYRDIGELFF,TGTGCCAGCAGCTACCGGGACATAGGCGAGCTGTTTTTT
TRBD1,TRBJ1-2,TRBV10-3,NA,CAISRQGAFYGYTF,TGTGCCATCAGCCGACAGGGGGCCTTCTATGGCTACACCTTC
NA,TRBJ2-3,TRBV2,NA,CASAYGGPTDTQYF,TGTGCCAGCGCTTACGGGGGGCCCACAGATACGCAGTATTTT
NA,TRBJ2-7,TRBV5-5,NA,CASSWTGDGNEQYF,TGTGCCAGCAGCTGGACGGGGGACGGTAACGAGCAGTACTTC
NA,TRBJ2-7,TRBV5-1,NA,CASSADSVAYEQYF,TGCGCCAGCAGCGCCGACAGCGTAGCCTACGAGCAGTACTTC
NA,TRBJ1-1,TRBV3-1/TRBV3-2,NA,CASSPWTGINTEAFF,TGTGCCAGCAGCCCTTGGACGGGAATTAACACTGAAGCTTTCTTT
NA,TRBJ1-2,TRBV6-5,NA,CASSYSPTVTNYGYTF,TGTGCCAGCAGTTACTCGCCAACGGTTACTAACTATGGCTACACCTTC
NA,TRBJ2-7,TRBV5-1,NA,CASSPPTVAEQYF,TGCGCCAGCAGCCCACCGACGGTAGCGGAGCAGTACTTC
NA,TRBJ2-1,TRBV3-1/TRBV3-2,NA,CASSPRASIDEQFF,TGTGCCAGCAGCCCCCGGGCGTCTATCGATGAGCAGTTCTTC
NA,TRBJ2-7,TRBV28,NA,CASSTPYEQYF,TGTGCCAGCAGTACTCCCTACGAGCAGTACTTC
TRBD1,TRBJ1-1,TRBV12-5,NA,CASGLVLGGGSAEAFF,TGTGCTAGTGGTTTGGTACTAGGAGGGGGCTCAGCAGAAGCTTTCTTT
NA,TRBJ2-2,TRBV5-1,NA,CASSLGSGPGELFF,TGCGCCAGCAGCTTGGGAAGCGGGCCCGGGGAGCTGTTTTTT
NA,TRBJ1-5,TRBV30,NA,CAWRAGDLWGQPQHF,TGTGCCTGGAGGGCAGGGGATTTGTGGGGTCAGCCCCAGCATTTT
NA,TRBJ1-3,TRBV2,NA,CASHLITGTGNTIYF,TGTGCCAGTCACCTAATTACAGGGACTGGAAACACCATATATTTT
NA,TRBJ2-3,TRBV2,NA,CASSPNGGDTQYF,TGTGCCAGCAGTCCGAACGGAGGAGATACGCAGTATTTT
NA,TRBJ2-3,TRBV5-3,NA,CAPEVRDPDTQYF,TGTGCTCCAGAAGTAAGGGACCCAGATACGCAGTATTTT
NA,TRBJ1-2,TRBV30,NA,CAWSVGLLGYGYTF,TGTGCCTGGAGTGTAGGACTCTTGGGATATGGCTACACCTTC